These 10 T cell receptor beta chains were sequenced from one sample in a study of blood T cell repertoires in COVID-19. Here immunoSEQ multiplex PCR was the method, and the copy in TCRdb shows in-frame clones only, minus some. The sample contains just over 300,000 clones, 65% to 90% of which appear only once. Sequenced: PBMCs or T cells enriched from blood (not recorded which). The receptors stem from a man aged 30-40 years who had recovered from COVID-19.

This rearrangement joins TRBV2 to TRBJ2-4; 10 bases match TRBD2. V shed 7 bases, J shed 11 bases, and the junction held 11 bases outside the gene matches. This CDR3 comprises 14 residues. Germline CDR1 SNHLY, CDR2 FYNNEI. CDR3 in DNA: TGTGCCAGCAATGGTGGGCCCCTAGCGGGAGTTCAGTACTTC. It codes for CASNGGPLAGVQYF. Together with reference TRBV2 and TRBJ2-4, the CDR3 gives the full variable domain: EPEVTQTPSHQVTQMGQEVILRCVPISNHLYFYWYRQILGQKVEFLVSFYNNEISEKSEIFDDQFSVERPDGSNFTLKIRSTKLEDSAMYFCASNGGPLAGVQYFGAGTRLSVL.

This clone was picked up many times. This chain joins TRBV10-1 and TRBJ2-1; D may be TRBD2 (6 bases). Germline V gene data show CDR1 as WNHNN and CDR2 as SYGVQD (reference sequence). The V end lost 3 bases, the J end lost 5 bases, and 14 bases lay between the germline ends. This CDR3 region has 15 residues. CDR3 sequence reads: CASSDRSGRDNEQFF. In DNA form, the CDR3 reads TGCGCCAGCAGTGATCGGAGCGGGCGAGACAATGAGCAGTTCTTC.

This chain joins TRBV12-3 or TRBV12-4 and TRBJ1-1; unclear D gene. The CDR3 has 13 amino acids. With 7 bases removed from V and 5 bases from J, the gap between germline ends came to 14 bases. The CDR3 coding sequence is TGTGCCAGCATCTCTGGGCAATGGACTGAAGCTTTCTTT. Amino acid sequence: CASISGQWTEAFF.

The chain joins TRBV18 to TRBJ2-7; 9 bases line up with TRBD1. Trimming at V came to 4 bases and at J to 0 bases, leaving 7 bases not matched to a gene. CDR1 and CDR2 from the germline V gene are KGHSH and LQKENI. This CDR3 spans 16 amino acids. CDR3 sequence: CASSRWTGENSYEQYF. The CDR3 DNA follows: TGTGCCAGCTCACGCTGGACAGGGGAGAACTCCTACGAGCAGTACTTC.

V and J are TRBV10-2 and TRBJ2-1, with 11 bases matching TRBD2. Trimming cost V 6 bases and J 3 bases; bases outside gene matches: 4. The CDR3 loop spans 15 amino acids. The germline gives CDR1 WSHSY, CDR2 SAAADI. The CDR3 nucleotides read TGCGCCAGCAGCCAACTAGCGGGGGTCTACAATGAGCAGTTCTTC. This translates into CASSQLAGVYNEQFF.

The CDR3 here is CASRVTGYGYTF. In DNA, the CDR3 is TGTGCCAGCAGAGTGACAGGCTATGGCTACACCTTC. This chain links TRBV5-4 with TRBJ1-2; possibly TRBD1 for D (6 bases). Deletions cut 5 bases from V and 4 bases from J, with 9 bases between. From germline, CDR1 is SGHNT and CDR2 YYREEE (reference sequence). CDR3 length: 12 residues.

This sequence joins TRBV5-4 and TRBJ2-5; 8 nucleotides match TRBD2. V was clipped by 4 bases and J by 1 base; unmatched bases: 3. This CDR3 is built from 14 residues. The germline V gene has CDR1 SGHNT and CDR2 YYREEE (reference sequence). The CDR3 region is CASSRREAQETQYF. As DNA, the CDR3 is TGTGCCAGCAGCCGGCGGGAGGCCCAAGAGACCCAGTACTTC.

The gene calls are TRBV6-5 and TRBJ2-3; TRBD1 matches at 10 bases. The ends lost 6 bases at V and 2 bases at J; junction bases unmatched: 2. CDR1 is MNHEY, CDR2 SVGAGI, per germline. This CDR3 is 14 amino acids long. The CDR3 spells CASRRQGATDTQYF. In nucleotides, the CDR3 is TGTGCCAGCAGGCGACAGGGGGCCACAGATACGCAGTATTTT.

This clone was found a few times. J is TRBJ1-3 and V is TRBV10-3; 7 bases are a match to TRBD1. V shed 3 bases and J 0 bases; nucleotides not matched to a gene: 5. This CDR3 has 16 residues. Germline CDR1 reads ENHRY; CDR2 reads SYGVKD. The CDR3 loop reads CAISDPGQTSGNTIYF. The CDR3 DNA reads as TGTGCCATCAGTGACCCGGGACAGACCTCTGGAAACACCATATATTTT.

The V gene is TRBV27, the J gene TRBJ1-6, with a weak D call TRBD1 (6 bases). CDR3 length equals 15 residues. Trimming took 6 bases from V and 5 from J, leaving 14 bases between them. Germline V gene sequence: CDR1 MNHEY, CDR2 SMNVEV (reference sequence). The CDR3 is CASSPRQENNSPLHF. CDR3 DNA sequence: TGTGCCAGCAGCCCCCGACAGGAAAATAATTCACCCCTCCACTTT.